Described below is a single T cell receptor beta chain sequence and its context. Its antigen is currently unknown. With V trimmed by 3 bases and J by 8 bases, 8 bases remained unmatched. This CDR3 has 16 residues. The source material, RNA transcripts, was used to amplify TCR beta CDR3 regions. HTBI primers were employed in a first-round RT-PCR of the TCR CDR3. TCRdb independently ran MiXCR on the multiplex PCR reads; one entry per CDR3 protein. The sample shows 250,000 or so distinct CDR3 sequences, 14% to 15% of them seen only once. These data are taken from a study of T cells in Graves' hyperthyroidism and ophthalmopathy. Study-wide results and limits: The majority of expanded thyroid clonotypes above 0.001 also appeared in blood. In the analysis, a 13 V-J model separated ophthalmopathy from stable hyperthyroidism.

Each patient was aged 18 to 65 and had newly diagnosed hyperthyroidism of under 2 months' duration. Criteria for exclusion of patients were uncontrolled infection, other autoimmune disease, pregnancy or lactation. The chain combines TRBV12-3 or TRBV12-4 with TRBJ1-6; 9 bases align to TRBD1. Sequencing was performed on blood. The clonotype comes from a woman aged 40 to 50 with Graves' hyperthyroidism that later progressed to Graves' ophthalmopathy. CDR3 amino acids: CASSFNRGQGDSPLHF. CDR3 DNA: TGTGCCAGCAGTTTTAACAGGGGGCAGGGGGATTCACCCCTCCACTTT.